The clone carrying this TCR beta chain was seen ten or more times. The data were taken from a study of response to subunit inactivated influenza vaccine. Germline V CDR1 and CDR2: MNHEY, SVGEGT. V lost 5 bases and J lost 7, with 6 bases in between. The length of the CDR3 is 11 residues. TCRdb reprocessed the RT-PCR reads with MiXCR, giving one entry per CDR3 protein. The sample comprises about 170,000 distinct CDR3 sequences, less than 15% of which are singletons, and approximately 30% rests with the top ten. This sample also belongs to another study, concerning T cells expressing NK-cell markers. That paper notes: UMIs were included in TCR beta cDNA generated by 5'RACE template switching. Sorted CD3+CD56-NKG2C+, CD3+CD56+NKG2C+ and CD3+CD56+NKG2C- T cells supplied the TCR beta repertoires. The dominant NKG2C+ clonotypes represented about 1.0-7.5% of CD8+ T cells in six donors.

The input for sequencing was CD8+ T cells sorted from PBMCs, taken 11 to 12 days after vaccination. This clonotype was sampled from a man in his fifties who received an inactivated influenza vaccine. The rearrangement joins TRBV6-2 or TRBV6-3 to TRBJ2-1; unclear D gene. The CDR3 is CASSVINEQFF. In DNA form, the CDR3 reads TGTGCCAGCAGTGTTATTAATGAGCAGTTCTTC.